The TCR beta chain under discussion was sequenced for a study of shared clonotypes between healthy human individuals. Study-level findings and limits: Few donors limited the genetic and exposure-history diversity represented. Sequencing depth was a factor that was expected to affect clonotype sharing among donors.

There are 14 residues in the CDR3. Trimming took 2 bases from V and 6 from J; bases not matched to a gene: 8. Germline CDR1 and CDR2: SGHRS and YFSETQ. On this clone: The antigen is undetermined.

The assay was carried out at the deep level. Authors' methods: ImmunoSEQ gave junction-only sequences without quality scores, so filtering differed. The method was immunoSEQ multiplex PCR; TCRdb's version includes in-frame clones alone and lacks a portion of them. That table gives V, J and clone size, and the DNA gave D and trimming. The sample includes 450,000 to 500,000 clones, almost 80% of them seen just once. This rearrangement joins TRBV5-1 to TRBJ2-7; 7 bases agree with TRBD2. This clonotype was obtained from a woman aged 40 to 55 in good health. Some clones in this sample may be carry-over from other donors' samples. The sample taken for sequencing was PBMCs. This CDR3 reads CASSFGGVALEQYF. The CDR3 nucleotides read TGCGCCAGCAGCTTTGGGGGGGTCGCCCTCGAGCAGTACTTC.